Below, 5 T cell receptor beta chains from the same sample are listed, as sequenced in a study of technical replicates of blood from a few donors. Profiling relied on immunoSEQ multiplex PCR, and the TCRdb table lists in-frame clones only, not all of them. This sample has tens of thousands of clones, with just under 95% found just once. Sequenced sample: T cells isolated from PBMCs. All receptors derive from a human donor in good health.

The V and J genes are TRBV7-6 and TRBJ1-3, with 10 bases fitting TRBD1. Germline V CDR1 and CDR2: SGHVS, FNYEAQ. V trimming: 5 bases; J trimming: 3 bases; junction bases outside the gene matches: 7. The CDR3 has 16 residues. The CDR3 loop reads CASSPGQGGYGNTIYF. The CDR3, as DNA: TGTGCCAGCAGCCCTGGACAGGGGGGATATGGAAACACCATATATTTT.

For this clone: The same CDR3 arises from other DNA sequences in this sample as well. The rearrangement links TRBV14 to TRBJ2-7; a possible D gene is TRBD2 (5 bases). The CDR3 totals 12 residues. CDR1 and CDR2 from the germline V gene are SGHDN and FVKESK. Trimming took off 1 base at V and 4 bases at J, with 5 bases between the two ends. CDR3: CASSQAGYEQYF. Written as DNA, the CDR3 is TGTGCCAGCAGCCAAGCGGGATACGAGCAGTACTTC.

The chain carries TRBV11-2 and TRBJ2-7; 15 bases fit TRBD2. Trimming removed 0 bases from V and 6 bases from J; junction bases left unmatched: 9. The germline CDR1 and CDR2 sequences are SGHAT and FQNNGV. The CDR3 has 18 residues. CDR3 DNA sequence: TGTGCCAGCAGCTTAGATCTCTATGGACTAGCGGGAGGGGGCGAGCAGTACTTC. Protein sequence: CASSLDLYGLAGGGEQYF.

The chain recombines TRBV5-1 with TRBJ2-7; TRBD2 matches at 7 bases. Germline V gives CDR1 SGHRS, CDR2 YFSETQ. CDR3 length equals 17 residues. The V segment lost 1 base and the J segment 3 bases; nucleotides outside the gene matches: 13. The DNA of the CDR3 is TGCGCCAGCAGCTTGCTGACGAGCGGGGCGGCACACTACGAGCAGTACTTC. Translated, it gives CASSLLTSGAAHYEQYF.

The V call is TRBV12-5, the J call TRBJ1-4, with a tentative D call TRBD1 (6 bases). The germline gives CDR1 LGHNT, CDR2 FRNRAP. The V end was cut by 0 bases, the J end by 5 bases, with 19 bases between. CDR3 length: 18 residues. CDR3 loop: CASGLVLTGKEINEKLFF. The DNA for the CDR3 is TGTGCTAGTGGTTTGGTCTTGACAGGAAAGGAAATCAATGAAAAACTGTTTTTT. Filled out from reference TRBV12-5 and TRBJ1-4, the complete variable domain reads DARVTQTPRHKVTEMGQEVTMRCQPILGHNTVFWYRQTMMQGLELLAYFRNRAPLDDSGMPKDRFSAEMPDATLATLKIQPSEPRDSAVYFCASGLVLTGKEINEKLFFGSGTQLSVL.